The 27 T cell receptor beta chains presented below share a single source sample, sequenced in a study of regulatory T cells in long-lasting Graves disease. TCR beta libraries were built with iRepertoire HTBI primers and Arm-PCR of CDR3 regions. A single record per CDR3 protein comes from TCRdb applying MiXCR to the multiplex PCR reads. The sample contains fewer than 400,000 distinct CDR3 sequences, over 15% of which appear only once. The time point was: newly diagnosed GD, antithyroid drugs for less than 3 months. The authors made the TCR library using RNA they extracted from PBMCs. The starting material was peripheral blood mononuclear cells (PBMCs), obtained at new diagnosis, from a patient treated with antithyroid drugs. These receptors all come from a female donor with Graves disease.

The rearrangement joins TRBV29-1 to TRBJ1-2, with 11 bases that match TRBD1. This CDR3 is built from 15 residues. The trim removed 3 bases at V and 6 bases at J, leaving 9 bases unmatched. From germline, CDR1 is SQVTM and CDR2 ANQGSEA. CDR3 protein: CSVDWGDRGADGYTF. CDR3 bases: TGCAGCGTTGATTGGGGGGACAGGGGGGCAGATGGCTACACCTTC.

The sample holds many counts of this clonotype. The rearrangement links TRBV15 to TRBJ2-7, with D possibly being TRBD2 (5 bases). Germline assignment: CDR1 LNHNV and CDR2 YYDKDF (reference sequence). Trimming took 0 bases from V and 2 from J, leaving 23 bases between them. This CDR3 region has 19 residues. In DNA, the CDR3 is TGTGCCACCAGCAGAGATAATAACGACGAGCGGACCGCTCCCTACGAGCAGTACTTC. It translates to CATSRDNNDERTAPYEQYF.

This clonotype showed up many times. V gene TRBV20-1 combines with J gene TRBJ1-2, with 8 bases matching TRBD1. The trim removed 6 bases at V and 2 bases at J, leaving 14 bases unmatched. CDR3 size: 16 residues. Germline V gene sequence: CDR1 DFQATT, CDR2 SNEGSKA (reference sequence). CDR3 nucleotides: TGCAGTGCAACGCGACCAGGGGGCCTTATCAACTATGGCTACACCTTC. It translates to CSATRPGGLINYGYTF.

Many counts were recorded for this clonotype. The chain joins TRBV2 to TRBJ1-5; unclear D gene. The CDR3 has 13 amino acids. The germline V gene has CDR1 SNHLY and CDR2 FYNNEI. V was pared by 7 bases and J by 3 bases, with 10 bases between. CDR3 region: CASIRDTNQPQHF. CDR3 coding DNA: TGTGCCAGCATTCGGGATACCAATCAGCCCCAGCATTTT.

As concerns this clonotype: This may arise from a read error, as a much more abundant clone is one base away. The chain recombines TRBV12-3 or TRBV12-4 with TRBJ2-1; D is undetermined. CDR3 size: 12 residues. Trimming left V 0 bases short and J 12 bases short, with 9 bases between. CDR3 region: CASSLASRGQFF. CDR3 nucleotide sequence: TGTGCCAGCAGTTTAGCGAGCCGTGGGCAGTTCTTC.

This clonotype was found many times. V is TRBV7-2 and J is TRBJ1-5, with D possibly being TRBD1 (6 bases). V lost 5 bases and J lost 2, with 16 bases in between. This CDR3 region has 16 residues. CDR1 and CDR2 (germline): SGHTA, FQGNSA. The chain's CDR3 is CASSKGGGGGNQPQHF. CDR3 nucleotide sequence: TGTGCCAGCAGCAAAGGAGGGGGGGGAGGCAATCAGCCCCAGCATTTT. Supplemented by reference TRBV7-2 and TRBJ1-5, the full variable domain reads GAGVSQSPSNKVTEKGKDVELRCDPISGHTALYWYRQSLGQGLEFLIYFQGNSAPDKSGLPSDRFSAERTGGSVSTLTIQRTQQEDSAVYLCASSKGGGGGNQPQHFGDGTRLSIL.

CDR3 in amino acids: CASSEADGLAGVGEQFF. In nucleotides, the CDR3 is TGTGCCAGCAGTGAAGCGGACGGACTAGCGGGAGTAGGTGAGCAGTTCTTC. The chain is built from TRBV2 and TRBJ2-1, with 13 nucleotides matching TRBD2. This CDR3 comprises 17 residues. Germline CDR1 reads SNHLY; CDR2 reads FYNNEI. Unmatched junction bases numbered 8, after V lost 0 bases and J lost 9 bases.

This clonotype was observed at least ten times. V and J are TRBV6-1 and TRBJ2-6; D ambiguous. V lost 6 bases and J 2 bases, leaving 14 bases between the germline ends. The CDR3 is made up of 16 amino acids. CDR1 and CDR2 (germline): MNHNS, SASEGT. The CDR3 nucleotides are TGTGCCAGCAGGCGGTCTCGCCTTGCTGGGGCCAACGTCCTGACTTTC. Translated, it gives CASRRSRLAGANVLTF.

Worth noting for this clonotype: This may stem from a read error, because a much larger clone lies one nucleotide away. The CDR3 loop reads CAWSVSERGRTDTQDF. The DNA of the CDR3 is TGTGCCTGGAGTGTATCAGAGCGGGGACGCACAGATACGCAGGATTTT. The V gene is TRBV30, the J gene TRBJ2-3, with 7 bases lining up with TRBD2. This CDR3 spans 16 amino acids. The germline V gene has CDR1 GTSNPN and CDR2 SVGIG (reference sequence).

This clonotype showed up many times. V usage is TRBV28 and J usage is TRBJ2-3; 7 nucleotides agree with TRBD2. CDR1 is MDHEN, CDR2 SYDVKM, per germline. The trim removed 7 bases at V and 4 bases at J, leaving 5 bases unmatched. The CDR3 has 13 amino acids. The CDR3 region is CASIMGGSDTQYF. The CDR3 coding sequence is TGTGCCAGCATCATGGGGGGGTCAGATACGCAGTATTTT.

This clonotype occurred many times. V and J are TRBV15 and TRBJ2-3; no clear D. Germline V gene sequence: CDR1 LNHNV, CDR2 YYDKDF (reference sequence). The V end lost 6 bases, the J end lost 2 bases, and 9 bases lay between the germline ends. The CDR3 is 13 residues long. In DNA form, the CDR3 reads TGTGCCACCAGGCCGACCGACACAGATACGCAGTATTTT. As protein: CATRPTDTDTQYF.

J is TRBJ2-7 and V is TRBV28; D not resolved. This CDR3 region has 14 residues. CDR1 MDHEN and CDR2 SYDVKM come from the germline V gene. The V end was cut by 10 bases, the J end by 4 bases, with 20 bases between. CDR3 in DNA: TGTGCCACCAAAGACCTAGGTGAGGTGTACGAGCAGTACTTC. This encodes CATKDLGEVYEQYF. The variable domain in full, completed from reference TRBV28 and TRBJ2-7, reads DVKVTQSSRYLVKRTGEKVFLECVQDMDHENMFWYRQDPGLGLRLIYFSYDVKMKEKGDIPEGYSVSREKKERFSLILESASTNQTSMYLCATKDLGEVYEQYFGPGTRLTVT.

This clonotype has a count of ten or more. V is TRBV6-1 and J is TRBJ2-2; a possible D gene is TRBD2 (5 bases). The CDR3 sequence is 14 residues long. The germline V and J ends were trimmed by 6 bases and 3 bases, with 11 bases remaining between them. Germline values: CDR1 MNHNS, CDR2 SASEGT. The CDR3 DNA follows: TGTGCCAGCAGGAGTGGGAGATACACCGGGGAGCTGTTTTTT. Protein: CASRSGRYTGELFF.

This clonotype was counted ten times or more. The V and J genes are TRBV5-1 and TRBJ1-1; 9 bases fit TRBD1. The V gene end was trimmed by 3 bases and the J gene end by 4 bases; junction bases not matched to a gene: 13. The germline CDR1 and CDR2 sequences are SGHRS and YFSETQ. The CDR3 covers 17 residues. This chain's CDR3 is CASSSGQGEGIGTEAFF. The DNA for the CDR3 is TGCGCCAGCAGCTCGGGACAGGGCGAGGGCATCGGCACTGAAGCTTTCTTT. The full variable domain, with the rest looked up from reference TRBV5-1 and TRBJ1-1, is KAGVTQTPRYLIKTRGQQVTLSCSPISGHRSVSWYQQTPGQGLQFLFEYFSETQRNKGNFPGRFSGRQFSNSRSEMNVSTLELGDSALYLCASSSGQGEGIGTEAFFGQGTRLTVV.

This clonotype was seen at least ten times. The rearrangement joins TRBV30 to TRBJ1-2; unclear D gene. The germline gives CDR1 GTSNPN, CDR2 SVGIG (reference sequence). CDR3 length equals 15 residues. V shed 1 base and J shed 6 bases, with 18 bases lying between them. DNA of the CDR3: TGTGCCTGGAGTGAAACTTCCAGCGCGGTCGATGGCTACACCTTC. This gives the protein CAWSETSSAVDGYTF. Looking up the rest from reference TRBV30 and TRBJ1-2 gives the full variable domain: SQTIHQWPATLVQPVGSPLSLECTVEGTSNPNLYWYRQAAGRGLQLLFYSVGIGQISSEVPQNLSASRPQDRQFILSSKKLLLSDSGFYLCAWSETSSAVDGYTFGSGTRLTVV.

The chain links TRBV2 to TRBJ1-6, with D perhaps TRBD1 (6 bases). The CDR3 loop spans 15 amino acids. Germline lookup yields CDR1 SNHLY and CDR2 FYNNEI. Between the trimmed V and J ends, which lost 10 bases and 5 bases, there was a span of 18 bases. This chain's CDR3 is CATKAGAWDNSPLHF. CDR3 nucleotide sequence: TGTGCCACCAAGGCGGGGGCTTGGGATAATTCACCCCTCCACTTT.

This clonotype was observed a few times. The chain links TRBV18 to TRBJ2-3, with 8 positions matching TRBD2. V shed 3 bases, J shed 4 bases, and the junction held 9 bases outside the gene matches. Germline V lookup: CDR1 KGHSH, CDR2 LQKENI. The length of the CDR3 is 16 residues. CDR3 in DNA: TGTGCCAGCTCACCGCCGGAACGGGGGGGCTCAGATACGCAGTATTTT. This sequence encodes CASSPPERGGSDTQYF.

The chain carries TRBV13 and TRBJ1-6; TRBD1 is a possible D gene (6 bases). Germline CDR1 and CDR2: PRHDT and FYEKMQ (reference sequence). Trimming took 3 bases from V and 11 from J, leaving 14 bases between them. This CDR3 has 14 amino acids. CDR3 DNA sequence: TGTGCCAGCAGCTTGAGTGGCCAGGGGCCACCCCTCCACTTT. It yields the protein CASSLSGQGPPLHF. Full variable domain (rest looked up from reference TRBV13 and TRBJ1-6): AAGVIQSPRHLIKEKRETATLKCYPIPRHDTVYWYQQGPGQDPQFLISFYEKMQSDKGSIPDRFSAQQFSDYHSELNMSSLELGDSALYFCASSLSGQGPPLHFGNGTRLTVT.

Points on this clonotype: This may be a read error, as it is one base from a much larger clone. The V gene is TRBV9, the J gene TRBJ2-1, with TRBD2 matching over 9 bases. The CDR3 contains 15 residues. Looked up from germline, CDR1 is SGDLS and CDR2 is YYNGEE. The CDR3 protein is CASSAGSGSGNEQLF. In DNA form, the CDR3 reads TGTGCCAGCAGCGCGGGTAGCGGGAGCGGCAATGAGCAGTTGTTC.

This clonotype was detected ten times or more. This rearrangement joins TRBV13 to TRBJ2-5; D unresolved. Germline CDR1 PRHDT, CDR2 FYEKMQ (reference sequence). The CDR3 spans 14 residues. Trimming cost V 5 bases and J 8 bases, with 18 bases left between them. The CDR3 is CASSPSSVEGTQYF. The CDR3 nucleotides read TGTGCCAGCAGCCCCTCCTCGGTTGAAGGAACCCAGTACTTC.

Only one count was recorded for this clonotype. This sequence joins TRBV2 and TRBJ2-1; possibly TRBD2 for D (5 bases). The CDR3 totals 14 residues. Germline-derived CDR1 and CDR2 are SNHLY and FYNNEI. Trimming stripped 8 bases from V and 0 bases from J, with 11 bases between. Here the CDR3 DNA reads TGTGCCAGCCAATGGGAGTCCTCCTACAATGAGCAGTTCTTC. This codes for CASQWESSYNEQFF.

The chain employs TRBV19 and TRBJ2-1, with 12 bases that match TRBD2. Unmatched junction bases numbered 8, after V lost 5 bases and J lost 9 bases. The germline gives CDR1 LNHDA, CDR2 SQIVND (reference sequence). The CDR3 extends over 15 amino acids. CDR3 DNA: TGTGCCAGTAGTCCCGGACTAGCGGGATTAGGTGAGCAGTTCTTC. Residues: CASSPGLAGLGEQFF.

The chain links TRBV11-2 to TRBJ2-1, with 11 nucleotides matching TRBD2. The CDR3 has 15 residues. Germline CDR1 is SGHAT and CDR2 is FQNNGV. The V segment lost 3 bases and the J segment 7 bases; nucleotides outside the gene matches: 5. In DNA, the CDR3 is TGTGCCAGCAGCTTTCTAGCGGGAGGTGAGAATGAGCAGTTCTTC. Encoded protein: CASSFLAGGENEQFF.

This clonotype occurred many times. V and J are TRBV20-1 and TRBJ2-4; D unresolved. Germline V gene sequence: CDR1 DFQATT, CDR2 SNEGSKA (reference sequence). This CDR3 has 14 residues. Trimming cost V 3 bases and J 5 bases, with 14 bases left between them. The CDR3 region has the DNA TGCAGTGCTAGTAGGCTCAGGAAGGAAAACATTCAGTACTTC. As protein: CSASRLRKENIQYF.

This clonotype was seen more than once but under ten times. The rearrangement uses TRBV24-1 and TRBJ2-5; TRBD2 is a possible D gene (6 bases). V was clipped by 3 bases and J by 5 bases, with 15 bases between them. This CDR3 comprises 15 residues. Looked up from germline, CDR1 is KGHDR and CDR2 is SFDVKD. DNA of the CDR3: TGTGCCACCAGTGATCCACTCCGGGAGAGGGAGACCCAGTACTTC. Its protein product is CATSDPLRERETQYF.

CDR3 amino acids: CASSLSGRASGELFF. Here the CDR3 DNA reads TGTGCCAGCAGCCTTAGCGGGAGGGCGTCCGGGGAGCTGTTTTTT. The chain uses TRBV28 and TRBJ2-2, with 11 nucleotides matching TRBD2. J was trimmed by 6 bases and V by 6 bases; bases with no gene match: 6. CDR1 and CDR2 from the germline V gene are MDHEN and SYDVKM. The length of the CDR3 is 15 residues.

This clonotype was detected a few times. The rearrangement joins TRBV20-1 to TRBJ2-1, with D maybe TRBD2 (6 bases). The CDR3 extends over 12 amino acids. CDR1 DFQATT and CDR2 SNEGSKA come from the germline V gene (reference sequence). Trimming left V 0 bases short and J 16 bases short, with 16 bases between. The DNA of the CDR3 is TGCAGTGCTAGAGACGTACGTCCCGGGGGATTCTTC. Encoded protein: CSARDVRPGGFF.